A single sample gave rise to the 5 T cell receptor beta chains below, sequenced in a study of blood T cell repertoires in COVID-19. The protocol was immunoSEQ multiplex PCR, while the TCRdb copy is restricted to in-frame clones and leaves out a portion. The table has around 200,000 clones, about 87% seen once. Sequencing was done on a sample of peripheral blood. These receptors were obtained from a man younger than 30 with active or convalescent COVID-19.

This chain connects TRBV4-2 to TRBJ1-1; D is unclear. Trimming took off 4 bases at V and 1 base at J, with 10 bases between the two ends. This CDR3 is 14 amino acids long. Germline V lookup: CDR1 LGHNA, CDR2 YNFKEQ. CDR3 amino acids: CASSPTAANTEAFF. CDR3 nucleotide sequence: TGTGCCAGCAGCCCCACAGCGGCGAACACTGAAGCTTTCTTT.

This rearrangement joins TRBV19 to TRBJ2-7; 8 bases fit TRBD1. The V gene's germline CDR1 is LNHDA and CDR2 SQIVND (reference sequence). V lost 5 bases to trimming and J lost 6 bases; unmatched junction nucleotides: 6. CDR3 length equals 13 residues. In DNA, the CDR3 is TGTGCCAGTAGTGCGCAGACAGGGGTCGAGCAGTACTTC. Protein sequence: CASSAQTGVEQYF.

J is TRBJ2-2 and V is TRBV6-5; 9 bases map to TRBD1. Germline CDR1 MNHEY, CDR2 SVGAGI. This CDR3 is 15 amino acids long. The trim removed 7 bases at V and 7 bases at J, leaving 10 bases unmatched. Here the CDR3 reads CASTRDRAWGGELFF. As DNA, the CDR3 is TGTGCCAGCACCCGGGACAGGGCTTGGGGCGGGGAGCTGTTTTTT.

This CDR3 is CASEPEVTGSGNTIYF. CDR3 coding DNA: TGTGCCAGCGAGCCCGAAGTTACAGGCTCTGGAAACACCATATATTTT. The V gene is TRBV9, the J gene TRBJ1-3; tentative D call: TRBD1 (5 bases). The CDR3 has 16 amino acids. Trimming took off 7 bases at V and 0 bases at J, with 17 bases between the two ends. CDR1 and CDR2 (germline): SGDLS, YYNGEE. Supplemented by reference TRBV9 and TRBJ1-3, the full variable domain reads DSGVTQTPKHLITATGQRVTLRCSPRSGDLSVYWYQQSLDQGLQFLIQYYNGEERAKGNILERFSAQQFPDLHSELNLSSLELGDSALYFCASEPEVTGSGNTIYFGEGSWLTVV.

The V gene is TRBV7-9, the J gene TRBJ1-4; D perhaps matches TRBD1 (5 bases). This CDR3 is built from 13 residues. Trimming cost V 5 bases and J 8 bases, with 12 bases left between them. Looked up from germline, CDR1 is SEHNR and CDR2 is FQNEAQ (reference sequence). The chain's CDR3 is CASSKEGNEKLFF. The CDR3, as DNA: TGTGCCAGCAGCAAGGAGGGGAACGAAAAACTGTTTTTT.